This T cell receptor (beta chain) was retrieved from a study of response to subunit inactivated influenza vaccine. TCRdb recomputed calls from the RT-PCR reads with MiXCR, one row per CDR3 protein. The sample shows hundreds of thousands of distinct CDR3 sequences, roughly 10% of them seen only once. Findings and limits, study-wide: The authors offered the suggestion that each seasonal influenza vaccination recruits few new T cells.

There are 15 residues in the CDR3. With 5 bases removed from V and 4 bases from J, the gap between germline ends came to 14 bases. Germline V gene sequence: CDR1 SNHLY, CDR2 FYNNEI. This clonotype was seen a handful of times. Its antigen is unidentified. These data were likewise used in another study, on T cells expressing NK-cell markers. That publication notes: Beta-chain TCR cDNA was generated via 5'RACE template switching with UMIs.

This rearrangement joins TRBV2 to TRBJ2-2; D not resolved. The TCR comes from a man aged 45 to 65 who received an inactivated influenza vaccine. The material was PBMCs from blood, obtained on the day of vaccination. The DNA for the CDR3 is TGTGCCAGCAGTCCTCAAGCCGCGAGCACCGGGGAGCTGTTTTTT. It is translated as CASSPQAASTGELFF.